This TCR beta chain was observed in a study of technical replicates of blood from a few donors (dated by TCRdb to about 2017). The library was prepared using the immunoSEQ multiplex PCR assay. Held by TCRdb, this immuneACCESS table contains in-frame sequences only and omits some clones. Under half of the omission traces to an unresolved V gene where checked; the cause of the rest is unknown. The sample contains roughly 70,000 clones, about 92% of them found a single time. The ten largest clones add up to 0.25% of the sample. The germline V gene gives CDR1 as SGHRS and CDR2 as YFSETQ. The CDR3 runs 15 amino acids, cysteine and phenylalanine included. The retained sequence is limited to the CDR3, 45 bases, with the frame set at the first base. Trimming costs V 0 bases and J 1 base, and their ends lie 10 bases apart. As to this clone: It lacks a known antigen. It has no much larger one-base neighbor in the sample; base qualities were not kept.

The rearrangement joined TRBV5-1 to TRBJ1-2, with the D gene too uncertain to name. This receptor was taken from a human donor in good health. Specimen: T cells isolated from PBMCs. In nucleotides, the sequence is TGCGCCAGCAGCTTGGGATCTATATTTAACTATGGCTACACCTTC. This is translated as CASSLGSIFNYGYTF.